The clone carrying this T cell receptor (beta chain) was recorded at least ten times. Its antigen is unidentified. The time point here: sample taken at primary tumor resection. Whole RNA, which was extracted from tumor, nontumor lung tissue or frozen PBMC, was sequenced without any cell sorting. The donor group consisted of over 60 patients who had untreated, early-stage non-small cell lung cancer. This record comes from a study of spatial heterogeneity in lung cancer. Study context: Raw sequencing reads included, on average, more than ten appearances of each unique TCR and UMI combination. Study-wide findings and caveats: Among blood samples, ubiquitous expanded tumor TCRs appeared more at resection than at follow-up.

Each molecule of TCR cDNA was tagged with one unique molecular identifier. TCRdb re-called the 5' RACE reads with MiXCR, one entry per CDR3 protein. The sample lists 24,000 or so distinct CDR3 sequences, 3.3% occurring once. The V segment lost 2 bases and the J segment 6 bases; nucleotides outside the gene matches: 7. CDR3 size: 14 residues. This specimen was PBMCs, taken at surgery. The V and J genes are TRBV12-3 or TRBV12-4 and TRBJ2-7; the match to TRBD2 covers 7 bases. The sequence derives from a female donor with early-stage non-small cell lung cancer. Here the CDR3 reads CASSLWPAGPEQYF. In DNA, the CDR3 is TGTGCCAGCAGTTTATGGCCAGCGGGACCCGAGCAGTACTTC.